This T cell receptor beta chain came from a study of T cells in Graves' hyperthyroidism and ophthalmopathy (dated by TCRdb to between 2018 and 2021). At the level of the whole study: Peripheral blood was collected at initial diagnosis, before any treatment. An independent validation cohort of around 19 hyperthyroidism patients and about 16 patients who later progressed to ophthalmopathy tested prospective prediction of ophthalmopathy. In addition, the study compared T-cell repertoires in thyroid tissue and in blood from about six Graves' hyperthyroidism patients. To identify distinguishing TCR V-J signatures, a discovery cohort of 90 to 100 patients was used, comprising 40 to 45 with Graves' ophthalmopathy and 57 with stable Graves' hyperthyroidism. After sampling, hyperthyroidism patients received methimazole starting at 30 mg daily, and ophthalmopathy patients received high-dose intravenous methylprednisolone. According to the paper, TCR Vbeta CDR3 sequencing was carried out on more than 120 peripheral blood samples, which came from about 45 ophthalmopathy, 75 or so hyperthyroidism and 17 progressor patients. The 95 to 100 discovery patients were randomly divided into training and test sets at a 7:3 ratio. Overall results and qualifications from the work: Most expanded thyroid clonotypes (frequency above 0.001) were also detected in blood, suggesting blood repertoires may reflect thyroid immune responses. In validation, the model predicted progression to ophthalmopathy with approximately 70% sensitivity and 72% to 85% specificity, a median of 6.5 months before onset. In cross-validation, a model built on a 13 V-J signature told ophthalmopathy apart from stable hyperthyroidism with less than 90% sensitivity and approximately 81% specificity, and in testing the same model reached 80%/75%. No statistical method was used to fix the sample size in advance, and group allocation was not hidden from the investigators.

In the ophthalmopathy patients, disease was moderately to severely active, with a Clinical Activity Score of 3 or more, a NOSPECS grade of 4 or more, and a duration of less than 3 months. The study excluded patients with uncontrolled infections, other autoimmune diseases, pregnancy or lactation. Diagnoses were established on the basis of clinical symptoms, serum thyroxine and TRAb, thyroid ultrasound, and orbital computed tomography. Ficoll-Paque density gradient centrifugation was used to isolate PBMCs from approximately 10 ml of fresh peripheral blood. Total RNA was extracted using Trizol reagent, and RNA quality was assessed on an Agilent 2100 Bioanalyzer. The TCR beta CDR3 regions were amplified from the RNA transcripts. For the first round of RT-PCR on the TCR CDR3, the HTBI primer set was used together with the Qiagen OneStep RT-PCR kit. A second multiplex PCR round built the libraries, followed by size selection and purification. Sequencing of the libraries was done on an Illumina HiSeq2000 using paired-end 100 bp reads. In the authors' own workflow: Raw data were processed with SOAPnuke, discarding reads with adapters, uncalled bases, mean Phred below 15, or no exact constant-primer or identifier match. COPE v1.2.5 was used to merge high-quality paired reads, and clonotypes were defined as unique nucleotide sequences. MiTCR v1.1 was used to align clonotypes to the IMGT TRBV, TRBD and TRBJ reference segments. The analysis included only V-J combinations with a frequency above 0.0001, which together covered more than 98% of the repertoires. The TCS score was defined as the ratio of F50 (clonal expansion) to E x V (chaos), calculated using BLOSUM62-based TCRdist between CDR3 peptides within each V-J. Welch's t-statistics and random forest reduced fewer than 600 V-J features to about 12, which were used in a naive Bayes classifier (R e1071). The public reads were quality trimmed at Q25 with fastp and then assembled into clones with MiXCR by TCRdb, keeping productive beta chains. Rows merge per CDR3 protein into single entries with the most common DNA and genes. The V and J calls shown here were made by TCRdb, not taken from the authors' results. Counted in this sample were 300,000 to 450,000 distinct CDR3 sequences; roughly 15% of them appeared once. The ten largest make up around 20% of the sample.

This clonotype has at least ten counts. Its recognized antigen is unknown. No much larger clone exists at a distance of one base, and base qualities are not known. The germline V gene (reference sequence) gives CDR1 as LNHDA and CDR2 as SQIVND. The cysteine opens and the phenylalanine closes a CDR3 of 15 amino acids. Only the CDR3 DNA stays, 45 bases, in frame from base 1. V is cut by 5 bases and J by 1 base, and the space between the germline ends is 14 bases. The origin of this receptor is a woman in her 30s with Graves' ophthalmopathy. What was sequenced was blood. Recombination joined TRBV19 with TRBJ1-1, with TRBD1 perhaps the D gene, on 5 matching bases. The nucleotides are TGTGCCAGTAGTGCCTGGGGGTTTGGGAACACTGAAGCTTTCTTT. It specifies CASSAWGFGNTEAFF.